The rows below give T cell receptor beta chains drawn from one sample of a study of T cell repertoires in ileal Crohn's disease. Libraries were prepared by immunoSEQ multiplex PCR; TCRdb keeps only in-frame clonotypes and omits some of them. The sample includes roughly 5,300 clones, more than 75% of them seen just once. Sequencing used ileal tissue. These receptors were obtained from an adult with Crohn's disease. Both conserved end residues are part of each CDR3. Fields, in order: CDR3 length, D gene, J gene, V gene, clone size, CDR3 DNA, CDR3 protein. D genes are given only for firm matches. The size field is filled for only some rows; it gives once, few, many or a size class.

cdr3_length: 13; d_call: TRBD1; j_call: TRBJ1-5; v_call: TRBV30; clone_size: .; cdr3_nt: TGTGCCTGGGCGGACAGGGGGCCTCAGCCCCAGCATTTT; cdr3_aa: CAWADRGPQPQHF
cdr3_length: 13; d_call: TRBD1; j_call: TRBJ1-5; v_call: TRBV29-1; clone_size: few; cdr3_nt: TGCAGCGTTGCTACAGGGGTAGGGCAGCCCCAGCATTTT; cdr3_aa: CSVATGVGQPQHF
cdr3_length: 13; d_call: .; j_call: TRBJ1-5; v_call: TRBV7-8; clone_size: .; cdr3_nt: TGTGCCAGCAGCTCGGTTAGCAATCAGCCCCAGCATTTT; cdr3_aa: CASSSVSNQPQHF
cdr3_length: 12; d_call: .; j_call: TRBJ2-4; v_call: TRBV2; clone_size: .; cdr3_nt: TGTGCCAGCACGGACAGCAAAAACATTCAGTACTTC; cdr3_aa: CASTDSKNIQYF
cdr3_length: 15; d_call: .; j_call: TRBJ1-1; v_call: TRBV4-2; clone_size: .; cdr3_nt: TGTGCCAGCAGCCAAGTGAGGCAGCAGAACACTGAAGCTTTCTTT; cdr3_aa: CASSQVRQQNTEAFF
cdr3_length: 17; d_call: .; j_call: TRBJ2-1; v_call: TRBV15; clone_size: .; cdr3_nt: TGTGCCACCAGCAGAGCCCGAATAGGGGGTTTCGACAATGAGCAGTTCTTC; cdr3_aa: CATSRARIGGFDNEQFF
cdr3_length: 14; d_call: .; j_call: TRBJ1-1; v_call: TRBV27; clone_size: .; cdr3_nt: TGTGCCATCAAAAACCGACAGCTGAACACTGAAGCTTTCTTT; cdr3_aa: CAIKNRQLNTEAFF
cdr3_length: 15; d_call: .; j_call: TRBJ2-7; v_call: TRBV6-5; clone_size: few; cdr3_nt: TGTGCCAGCAGTTACTCGGTGGGGACCTCCTACGAGCAGTACTTC; cdr3_aa: CASSYSVGTSYEQYF
cdr3_length: 16; d_call: .; j_call: TRBJ1-1; v_call: TRBV4-2; clone_size: .; cdr3_nt: TGTGCCAGCAGCCAAGGGTTGGCAGGGAGAGGGACTGAAGCTTTCTTT; cdr3_aa: CASSQGLAGRGTEAFF
cdr3_length: 15; d_call: TRBD1; j_call: TRBJ2-3; v_call: TRBV7-2; clone_size: .; cdr3_nt: TGTGCCAGCAGCTTGCCAGGGGGCCACCCAGATACGCAGTATTTT; cdr3_aa: CASSLPGGHPDTQYF
cdr3_length: 16; d_call: .; j_call: TRBJ2-7; v_call: TRBV10-3; clone_size: .; cdr3_nt: TGTGCCATCAGTCCCCAGGGGGGAGGCTTCAACCACGAGCAGTACTTC; cdr3_aa: CAISPQGGGFNHEQYF
cdr3_length: 16; d_call: TRBD1; j_call: TRBJ2-6; v_call: TRBV19; clone_size: .; cdr3_nt: TGTGCCAGTAGCCCACAGGGGGCAGGGGGGGCCAACGTCCTGACTTTC; cdr3_aa: CASSPQGAGGANVLTF
cdr3_length: 15; d_call: .; j_call: TRBJ1-1; v_call: TRBV4-1; clone_size: .; cdr3_nt: TGCGCCAGCAGCCACCTAGACAGATTGAACACTGAAGCTTTCTTT; cdr3_aa: CASSHLDRLNTEAFF